The 7 T cell receptor beta chains below were found in one sample sequenced in a study of blood T cell repertoires in COVID-19. The data were produced by immunoSEQ multiplex PCR, yet TCRdb's version contains in-frame clones alone and is incomplete. The sample shows approximately 150,000 clones, about four fifths of them seen only once. Sequencing input: peripheral blood. These TCRs come from an older man who had recovered from COVID-19.

The chain combines TRBV18 with TRBJ1-1; D is uncertain. The V gene lost 0 bases and the J gene lost 0 bases, with 14 bases spanning the gap. The CDR3 runs to 17 residues. Germline V lookup: CDR1 KGHSH, CDR2 LQKENI. CDR3: CASSPPAGLRVNTEAFF. Here the CDR3 DNA reads TGTGCCAGCTCACCACCGGCAGGCCTCCGCGTGAACACTGAAGCTTTCTTT.

V usage is TRBV10-2 and J usage is TRBJ2-1; TRBD1 is a possible D gene (6 bases). Germline-derived CDR1 and CDR2 are WSHSY and SAAADI. V lost 4 bases to trimming and J lost 3 bases, with 13 bases between them. This CDR3 has 15 amino acids. The CDR3 bases are TGCGCCAGCAGTGTCGGCAGGGGAAACTACAATGAGCAGTTCTTC. It encodes CASSVGRGNYNEQFF.

The chain recombines TRBV18 with TRBJ2-1, with 9 positions matching TRBD2. Per the germline V gene, CDR1 is KGHSH and CDR2 is LQKENI. This CDR3 comprises 15 residues. Trimming at V came to 4 bases and at J to 6 bases, leaving 7 bases not matched to a gene. CDR3 sequence reads: CASSRGSSGANEQFF. CDR3 nucleotide sequence: TGTGCCAGCTCACGAGGATCTAGCGGGGCCAATGAGCAGTTCTTC.

The rearrangement links TRBV5-8 to TRBJ2-3; 12 nucleotides agree with TRBD2. The CDR3 consists of 16 residues. V shed 4 bases, J shed 5 bases, and the junction held 8 bases outside the gene matches. Germline values: CDR1 SGHTS, CDR2 YDEGEE. This CDR3 reads CASSRGGLAGGDTQYF. The CDR3 bases are TGTGCCAGCAGCCGAGGGGGACTAGCGGGTGGAGATACGCAGTATTTT.

This chain uses TRBV30 with TRBJ1-2, with D perhaps TRBD1 (5 bases). CDR1 and CDR2 (germline): GTSNPN, SVGIG (reference sequence). CDR3 size: 12 residues. With 3 bases removed from V and 6 bases from J, the gap between germline ends came to 11 bases. The CDR3 DNA follows: TGTGCCTGGAGCGCAGGAGGGGATGGCTACACCTTC. This codes for CAWSAGGDGYTF.

This clone was seen a few times. V is TRBV5-1 and J is TRBJ2-1, with TRBD2 matching 12 bases. The CDR3 covers 15 residues. Germline lookup yields CDR1 SGHRS and CDR2 YFSETQ. The junction had 2 bases not matched to a gene; V was cut back by 0 bases and J by 7 bases. The CDR3 protein is CASSLGLAGVNEQFF. The CDR3 coding sequence is TGCGCCAGCAGCTTGGGACTAGCGGGAGTTAATGAGCAGTTCTTC.

The rearrangement links TRBV18 to TRBJ2-5, with TRBD2 identical over 15 bases. Germline CDR1 and CDR2: KGHSH and LQKENI. Trimming at V came to 6 bases and at J to 5 bases, leaving 7 bases not matched to a gene. The length of the CDR3 is 16 residues. In DNA form, the CDR3 reads TGTGCCAGCTCCCGAAGGACTAGCGGGAGGGATGAGACCCAGTACTTC. Protein: CASSRRTSGRDETQYF.